This TCR beta chain was sequenced for a study of identifying expanded T cells in peripheral blood. Healthy donors had no documented immune events, such as infections, while sampled. Points on this clone: Its antigen is as yet unknown.

Sequencing used immunoSEQ multiplex PCR; TCRdb keeps in-frame clones, though not all of them. The table records tens of thousands of clones, roughly four fifths of them present only once. Study-wide points: Clone count variance between approximately 2-week samples rose with total template count.

The CDR3 is made up of 16 amino acids. The V end lost 3 bases, the J end lost 0 bases, and 15 bases lay between the germline ends. The germline V gene encodes CDR1 GTSNPN and CDR2 SVGIG (reference sequence). The rearrangement joins TRBV30 to TRBJ1-5; D is undetermined. This clonotype originated in a person aged 18-70 years in good health. The sequencing sample was made of blood. CDR3 residues: CAWSPSTRNSNQPQHF. For the CDR3, the DNA is TGTGCCTGGAGCCCCTCCACAAGAAATAGCAATCAGCCCCAGCATTTT.